This T cell receptor (beta chain) was documented in a study of T-cell reconstitution after alpha-beta-depleted transplantation in children. Construction of the TCRbeta library involved unique molecular identifiers. TCRdb reprocessed the PCR reads via MiXCR and lists one record per CDR3 protein. The sample comprises 280,000 or so distinct CDR3 sequences, roughly 11% of which are singletons, and 20% to 25% rests with the top ten. Overall study results and limits: T-cell numbers and diversity one year post-transplant derived largely from freshly generated T cells.

Concerning this clonotype itself: What it recognizes is unknown. One end of the junction is discordant with germline, which a read error may explain.

The CDR3 runs 13 residues. Germline CDR1 reads MNHEY; CDR2 reads SVGEGT. This TCR was recovered from a male patient between 2 and 10 years old who had a stem cell transplant for chronic granulomatous disease, so the T cells may come from the graft donor. The rearrangement joins TRBV6-2 or TRBV6-3 to TRBJ1-2; 7 bases match TRBD1. The source material was peripheral blood, sampled 180 days after TCRalphabeta/CD19-depleted stem cell transplant. CDR3 bases: TGTGCCAGCAGTTGGACAGGATCCTATGGCTACCCCTTC. Its translation: CASSWTGSYGYPF.